A single TCR beta chain is shown here with its context. Which antigen it targets is not known. No much larger clonotype is one base removed from it; base qualities were not supplied. This sample is drawn from a study of control samples from healthy donors and cancer patients (dated by TCRdb to about 2020). The cysteine opens and the phenylalanine closes a CDR3 of 12 amino acids. Only CDR3 DNA is held: 36 bases, read in frame from base 1. The germline V gene (reference sequence) gives CDR1 as SEHNR and CDR2 as FQNEAQ. V was cut back by 1 base and J by 9 bases, leaving a gap of 4 bases between them. Libraries were constructed by the immunoSEQ multiplex PCR assay. TCRdb took over this immuneACCESS table, retaining in-frame rearrangements with V and J assigned. Such tables are incomplete; in checked studies, under half of the missing clones stem from an unresolved V gene, and the remainder is unexplained. The sample has 120,000 or so clones on record, around 94% of them singletons. The ten top clones hold 0.55% to 0.65% of the sample.

The sample comprised PBMCs. This clonotype was sampled from a man older than 75 with head and neck cancer. This receptor chain uses TRBV7-9 and TRBJ1-6; no D gene is confidently identified. The CDR3 reads as follows: CASSLGASPLHF. The DNA reads TGTGCCAGCAGCTTAGGGGCTTCACCCCTCCACTTT.